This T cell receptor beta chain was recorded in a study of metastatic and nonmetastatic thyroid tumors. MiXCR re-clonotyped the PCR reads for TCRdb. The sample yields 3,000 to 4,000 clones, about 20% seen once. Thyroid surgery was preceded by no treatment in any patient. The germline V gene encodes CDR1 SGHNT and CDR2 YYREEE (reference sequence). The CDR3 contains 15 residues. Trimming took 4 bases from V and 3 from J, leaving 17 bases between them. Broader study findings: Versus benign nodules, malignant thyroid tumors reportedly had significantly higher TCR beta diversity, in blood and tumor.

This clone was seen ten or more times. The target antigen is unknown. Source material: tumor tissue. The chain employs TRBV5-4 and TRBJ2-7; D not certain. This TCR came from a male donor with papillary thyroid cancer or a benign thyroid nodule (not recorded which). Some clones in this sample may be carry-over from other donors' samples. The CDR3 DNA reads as TGTGCCAGCAGCGAACCGTCAAACGGATACTACGAGCAGTACTTC. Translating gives CASSEPSNGYYEQYF.